This entry features one T cell receptor beta chain sequence. The target antigen is unknown. RNA extraction gave at least 5.5 micrograms of total RNA per sample. This specimen belongs to a study of blood T cells in healthy people across ages. Findings and limits, study-wide: Total diversity from one million sequenced T cells was likely underestimated. Conclusively comparing naive with antigen-experienced cells was impossible with unsorted PBMCs.

Germline CDR1 DFQATT, CDR2 SNEGSKA (reference sequence). Trimming cost V 3 bases and J 0 bases, with 17 bases left between them. The CDR3 sequence is 16 residues long. A second PCR of about 7 to 12 cycles used a sample-barcoded 5' primer and a J-beta primer mix. All cDNA molecules were each tagged by a template-switch adaptor with 12 random nucleotides. TCRdb re-analysed the 5' RACE reads in MiXCR, keeping a single row per CDR3 protein. There are roughly 1.5 million distinct CDR3 sequences in the sample; less than 45% occur only once, and 4% lies in the top ten. The TCR originated in a young woman in good health. Sequenced material: blood. The genes are TRBV20-1 and TRBJ1-1; TRBD1 is a possible D gene (5 bases). In DNA, the CDR3 is TGCAGTGCTAGCGTGGGGGGAGAGCTTATGAACACTGAAGCTTTCTTT. Translation gives CSASVGGELMNTEAFF.